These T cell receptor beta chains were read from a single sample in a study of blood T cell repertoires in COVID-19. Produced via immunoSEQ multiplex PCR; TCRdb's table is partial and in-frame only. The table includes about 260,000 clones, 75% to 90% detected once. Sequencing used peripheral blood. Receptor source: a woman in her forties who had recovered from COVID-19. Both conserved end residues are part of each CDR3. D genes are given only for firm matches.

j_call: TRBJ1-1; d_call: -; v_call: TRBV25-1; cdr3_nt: TGTGCCAGCAGTGAATATAACAGGCCGAACACTGAAGCTTTCTTT; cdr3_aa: CASSEYNRPNTEAFF
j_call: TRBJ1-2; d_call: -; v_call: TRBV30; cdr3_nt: TGTGCCTGGAGCCCCGTTACAGGGAGCACCTTC; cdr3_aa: CAWSPVTGSTF
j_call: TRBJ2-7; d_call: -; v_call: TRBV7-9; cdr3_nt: TGTGCCAGCAGCTTAAAAGAGTACGAGCAGTACTTC; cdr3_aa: CASSLKEYEQYF
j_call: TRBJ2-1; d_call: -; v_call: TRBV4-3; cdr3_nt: TGCGCCAGCAGCCAAGGGGATTCGGGAATAGGTGAGCAGTTCTTC; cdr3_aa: CASSQGDSGIGEQFF
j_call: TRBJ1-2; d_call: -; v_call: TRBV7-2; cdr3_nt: TGTGCCAGCAGCTTAGATCTCGTGGGCTTGGGCTATGGCTACACCTTC; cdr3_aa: CASSLDLVGLGYGYTF
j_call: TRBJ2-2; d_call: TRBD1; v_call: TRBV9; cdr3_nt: TGTGCCAGCAGCCTCAAGACAGGGGGCCCCCACTCCACCGGGGAGCTGTTTTTT; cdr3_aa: CASSLKTGGPHSTGELFF
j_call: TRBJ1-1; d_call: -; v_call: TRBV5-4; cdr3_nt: TGTGCCAGCAGCTTTGAGGGTACTGAAGCTTTCTTT; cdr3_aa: CASSFEGTEAFF
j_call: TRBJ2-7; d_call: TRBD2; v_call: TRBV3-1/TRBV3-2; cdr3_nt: TGTGCCAGCAGCCATTCCGAGCTCCGGGGGACTAGCTCCTACGAGCAGTACTTC; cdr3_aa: CASSHSELRGTSSYEQYF
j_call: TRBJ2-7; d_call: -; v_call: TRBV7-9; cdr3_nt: TGTGCCAGCAGCTTAGCGTCTAAGGGACTGAGGTACGAGCAGTACTTC; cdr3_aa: CASSLASKGLRYEQYF
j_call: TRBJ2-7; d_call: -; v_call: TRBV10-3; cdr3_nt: TGTGCCATCACCGCGGGGAGGGAGCAGTACTTC; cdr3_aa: CAITAGREQYF
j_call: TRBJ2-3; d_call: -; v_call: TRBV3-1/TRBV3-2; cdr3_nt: TGTGCCAGCAGCCAAGTCAGAGATACGCAGTATTTT; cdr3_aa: CASSQVRDTQYF